The 14 T cell receptor beta chains in this list originate from one sample, sequenced in a study of PD-L1 blockade in urothelial cancer. Time point specified: pretreatment peripheral blood. Clones were read by immunoSEQ multiplex PCR, and TCRdb kept only the in-frame ones, dropping some. The data show roughly 50,000 clones, around 85% seen once. The material sequenced was PBMCs, taken around atezolizumab (anti-PD-L1) treatment. These receptors were collected from a woman aged 60-75 years with urothelial cancer.

In the case of this clone: Other DNA sequences in this specimen translate into the identical CDR3. The chain links TRBV2 to TRBJ1-2, with D maybe TRBD1 (5 bases). Trimming removed 2 bases from V and 1 base from J, with 5 bases in between. The CDR3 has 13 amino acids. Germline CDR1 is SNHLY and CDR2 is FYNNEI. The CDR3: CASSERGNYGYTF. The CDR3 coding sequence is TGTGCCAGCAGTGAAAGGGGTAACTATGGCTACACCTTC.

This chain uses TRBV5-4 with TRBJ2-1, with TRBD2 matching 10 bases. Unmatched junction bases numbered 8, after V lost 2 bases and J lost 0 bases. The CDR3 extends over 18 amino acids. Germline loops: CDR1 SGHNT, CDR2 YYREEE (reference sequence). CDR3 sequence: CASSFSVLAGDSYNEQFF. The DNA for the CDR3 is TGTGCCAGCAGCTTTAGTGTCCTAGCGGGGGACTCCTACAATGAGCAGTTCTTC.

The chain joins TRBV6-5 to TRBJ2-5, with D perhaps TRBD1 (6 bases). V lost 6 bases, J lost 5 bases, and 16 bases lay in between. CDR1 and CDR2 (germline): MNHEY, SVGAGI. This CDR3 contains 14 residues. CDR3 bases: TGTGCCAGCAGCCCCGGGACACGAGGGGAGACCCAGTACTTC. Encoded protein: CASSPGTRGETQYF.

The rearrangement uses TRBV5-1 and TRBJ1-2; 9 bases align to TRBD1. Germline V gives CDR1 SGHRS, CDR2 YFSETQ. The CDR3 runs to 15 residues. V lost 2 bases and J lost 3; bases outside the gene matches: 5. The CDR3 region has the DNA TGCGCCAGCAGCTTAGCGACAGGGGGATACTATGGCTACACCTTC. Its translation is CASSLATGGYYGYTF.

The chain links TRBV7-9 to TRBJ2-7; a weak D match, TRBD2 (6 bases). The CDR3 runs 11 residues. Trimming removed 6 bases from V and 5 bases from J, with 8 bases in between. Germline CDR1 SEHNR, CDR2 FQNEAQ (reference sequence). CDR3 DNA sequence: TGTGCCAGCAGTTGGGAGGACGAGCAGTACTTC. Protein sequence: CASSWEDEQYF.

The gene calls are TRBV19 and TRBJ2-5; no definite D call. Trimming removed 3 bases from V and 4 bases from J, with 9 bases in between. Germline V gives CDR1 LNHDA, CDR2 SQIVND (reference sequence). The CDR3 sequence is 13 residues long. CDR3 in DNA: TGTGCCAGTAGTATCACACGAACAGAGACCCAGTACTTC. It is translated as CASSITRTETQYF.

The rearrangement links TRBV13 to TRBJ1-1, with D possibly being TRBD1 (5 bases). The CDR3 loop spans 13 amino acids. Per germline, CDR1 PRHDT and CDR2 FYEKMQ (reference sequence). V lost 1 base to trimming and J lost 6 bases, with 9 bases between them. Written as DNA, the CDR3 is TGTGCCAGCAGCTTAGCAGGGTTCGCTGAAGCTTTCTTT. As protein: CASSLAGFAEAFF.

The chain links TRBV5-1 to TRBJ2-5, with 8 nucleotides matching TRBD2. The CDR3 is 13 residues long. The germline CDR1 and CDR2 sequences are SGHRS and YFSETQ. Trimming cost V 4 bases and J 4 bases; bases outside gene matches: 3. CDR3 coding DNA: TGCGCCAGCAGCACGGGACTAGGAGAGACCCAGTACTTC. It translates to CASSTGLGETQYF.

V gene TRBV18 combines with J gene TRBJ2-1, with D possibly being TRBD2 (7 bases). With 2 bases removed from V and 4 bases from J, the gap between germline ends came to 12 bases. CDR3 length equals 15 residues. Germline V lookup: CDR1 KGHSH, CDR2 LQKENI. This CDR3 reads CASSPTGGLYNEQFF. As DNA, the CDR3 is TGTGCCAGCTCACCAACGGGGGGCCTATACAATGAGCAGTTCTTC.

The genes are TRBV11-2 and TRBJ1-1, with D uncertain. The CDR3 is made up of 16 amino acids. Germline V lookup: CDR1 SGHAT, CDR2 FQNNGV. V was trimmed by 2 bases and J by 0 bases, leaving 13 bases between them. CDR3 coding DNA: TGTGCCAGCAGCTTAAACCCGACAACACTGAACACTGAAGCTTTCTTT. Its translation: CASSLNPTTLNTEAFF.

The rearrangement links TRBV28 to TRBJ2-2, with 8 bases matching TRBD2. The CDR3 runs to 14 residues. Trimming cost V 10 bases and J 4 bases; bases outside gene matches: 8. Germline-derived CDR1 and CDR2 are MDHEN and SYDVKM. In nucleotides, the CDR3 is TGTGCCACTAAAGCGGGAGTACCCACCGGGGAGCTGTTTTTT. Its protein is CATKAGVPTGELFF.

J is TRBJ2-3 and V is TRBV5-6, with D uncertain. CDR1 is SGHDT, CDR2 YYEEEE, per germline. Trimming shortened V by 0 bases and J by 6 bases, and 14 bases separated the two germline ends. CDR3 length: 15 amino acids. DNA of the CDR3: TGTGCCAGCAGCTTGGGCTACCCCGCAGGCGATACGCAGTATTTT. Translating gives CASSLGYPAGDTQYF. The variable domain in full, with the rest retrieved from reference TRBV5-6 and TRBJ2-3, is DAGVTQSPTHLIKTRGQQVTLRCSPKSGHDTVSWYQQALGQGPQFIFQYYEEEERQRGNFPDRFSGHQFPNYSSELNVNALLLGDSALYLCASSLGYPAGDTQYFGPGTRLTVL.

J is TRBJ2-1 and V is TRBV4-1; maybe TRBD1 (5 bases). V dropped 5 bases and J dropped 8 bases, with 13 bases sitting between them. Germline CDR1 MGHRA, CDR2 YSYEKL. The CDR3 loop spans 13 amino acids. The CDR3 spells CASSRQMDDEQFF. CDR3 DNA: TGCGCCAGCAGCAGACAGATGGACGATGAGCAGTTCTTC.

The rearrangement uses TRBV6-4 and TRBJ2-2, with 9 bases that match TRBD1. V shed 3 bases and J 4 bases; nucleotides not matched to a gene: 9. CDR1 is MRHNA, CDR2 SNTAGT, per germline. CDR3 length: 17 residues. CDR3 sequence reads: CASSERTGALTTGELFF. DNA for the CDR3: TGTGCCAGCAGTGAAAGGACAGGGGCTCTAACCACCGGGGAGCTGTTTTTT.